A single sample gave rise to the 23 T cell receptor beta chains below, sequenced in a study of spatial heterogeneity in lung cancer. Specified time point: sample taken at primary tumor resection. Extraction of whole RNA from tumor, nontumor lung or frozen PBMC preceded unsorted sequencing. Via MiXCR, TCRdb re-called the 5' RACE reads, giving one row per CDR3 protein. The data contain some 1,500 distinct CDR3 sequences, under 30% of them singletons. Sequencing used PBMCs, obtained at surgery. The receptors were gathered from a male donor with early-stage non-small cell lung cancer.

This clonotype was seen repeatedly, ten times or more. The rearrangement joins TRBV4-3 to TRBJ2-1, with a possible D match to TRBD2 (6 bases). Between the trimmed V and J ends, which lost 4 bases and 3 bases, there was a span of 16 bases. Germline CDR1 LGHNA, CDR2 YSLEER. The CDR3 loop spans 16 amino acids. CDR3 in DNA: TGCGCCAGCAGCCTTAGTACTAGCCTCGGCTACAATGAGCAGTTCTTC. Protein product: CASSLSTSLGYNEQFF.

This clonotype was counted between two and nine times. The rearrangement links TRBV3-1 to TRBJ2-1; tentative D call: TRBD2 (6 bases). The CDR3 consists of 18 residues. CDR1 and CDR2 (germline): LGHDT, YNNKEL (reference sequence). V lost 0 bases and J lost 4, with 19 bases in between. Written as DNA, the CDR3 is TGTGCCAGCAGCCAAGATGTCCCCGGGAGAAACGGGTACAATGAGCAGTTCTTC. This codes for CASSQDVPGRNGYNEQFF.

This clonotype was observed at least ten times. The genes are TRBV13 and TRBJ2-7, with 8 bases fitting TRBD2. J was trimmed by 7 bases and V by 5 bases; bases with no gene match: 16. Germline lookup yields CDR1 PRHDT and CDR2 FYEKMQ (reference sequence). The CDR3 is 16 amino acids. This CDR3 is CASSPLADGGVYEQYF. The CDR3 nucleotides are TGTGCCAGCAGCCCACTAGCGGACGGAGGGGTATATGAGCAGTACTTC. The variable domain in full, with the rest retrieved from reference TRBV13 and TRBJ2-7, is AAGVIQSPRHLIKEKRETATLKCYPIPRHDTVYWYQQGPGQDPQFLISFYEKMQSDKGSIPDRFSAQQFSDYHSELNMSSLELGDSALYFCASSPLADGGVYEQYFGPGTRLTVT.

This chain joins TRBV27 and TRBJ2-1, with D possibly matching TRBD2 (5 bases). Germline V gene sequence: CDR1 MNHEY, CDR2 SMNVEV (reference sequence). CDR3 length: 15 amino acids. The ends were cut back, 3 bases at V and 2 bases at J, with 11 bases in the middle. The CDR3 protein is CASSFRDQPYNEQFF. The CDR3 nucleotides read TGTGCCAGCAGTTTTCGGGATCAGCCCTACAATGAGCAGTTCTTC.

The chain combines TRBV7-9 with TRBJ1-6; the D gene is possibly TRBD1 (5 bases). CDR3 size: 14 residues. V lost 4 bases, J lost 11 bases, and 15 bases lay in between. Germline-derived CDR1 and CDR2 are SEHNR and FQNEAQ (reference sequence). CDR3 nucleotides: TGTGCCAGCAGCTCAGTTAGGGGTCTCACACCCCTCCACTTT. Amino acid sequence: CASSSVRGLTPLHF.

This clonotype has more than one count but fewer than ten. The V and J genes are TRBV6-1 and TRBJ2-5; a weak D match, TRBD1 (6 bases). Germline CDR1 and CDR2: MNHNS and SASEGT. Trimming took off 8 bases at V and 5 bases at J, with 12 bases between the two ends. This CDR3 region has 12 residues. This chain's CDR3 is CASGERGETQYF. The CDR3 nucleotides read TGTGCCAGCGGAGAGAGGGGGGAGACCCAGTACTTC.

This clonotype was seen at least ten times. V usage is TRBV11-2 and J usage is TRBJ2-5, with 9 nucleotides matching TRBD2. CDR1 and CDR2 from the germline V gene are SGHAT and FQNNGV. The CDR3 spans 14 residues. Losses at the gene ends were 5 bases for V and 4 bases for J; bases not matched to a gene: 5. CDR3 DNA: TGTGCCAGCAGCCCTCTAGCGGGAACAGAGACCCAGTACTTC. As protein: CASSPLAGTETQYF.

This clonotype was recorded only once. CDR3 protein: CATSDLSGTVQETQYF. CDR3 DNA: TGTGCCACCAGTGATTTATCCGGGACAGTCCAAGAGACCCAGTACTTC. The chain combines TRBV24-1 with TRBJ2-5, with 7 bases that match TRBD1. From germline, CDR1 is KGHDR and CDR2 SFDVKD. The V and J ends lost 1 base and 1 base, in that order; junction bases with no gene match: 5. This CDR3 is built from 16 residues.

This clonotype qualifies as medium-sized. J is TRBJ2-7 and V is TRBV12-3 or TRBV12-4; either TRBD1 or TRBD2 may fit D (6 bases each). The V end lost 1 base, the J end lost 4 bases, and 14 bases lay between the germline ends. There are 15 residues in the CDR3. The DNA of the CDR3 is TGTGCCAGCAGTTTAGGGGGGGCAGCGACGTACGAGCAGTACTTC. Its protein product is CASSLGGAATYEQYF.

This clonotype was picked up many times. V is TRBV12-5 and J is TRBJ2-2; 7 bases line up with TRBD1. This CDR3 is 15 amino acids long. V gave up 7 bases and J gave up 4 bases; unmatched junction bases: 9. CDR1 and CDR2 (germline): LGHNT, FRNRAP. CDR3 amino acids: CASVRTGDPTGELFF. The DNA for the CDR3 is TGTGCTAGTGTACGAACAGGGGACCCCACCGGGGAGCTGTTTTTT.

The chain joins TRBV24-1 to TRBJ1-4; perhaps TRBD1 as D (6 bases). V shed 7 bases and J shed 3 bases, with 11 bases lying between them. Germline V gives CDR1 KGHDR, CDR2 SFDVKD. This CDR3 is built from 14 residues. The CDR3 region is CATRPTGANEKLFF. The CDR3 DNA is TGTGCCACCAGGCCGACAGGAGCTAATGAAAAACTGTTTTTT.

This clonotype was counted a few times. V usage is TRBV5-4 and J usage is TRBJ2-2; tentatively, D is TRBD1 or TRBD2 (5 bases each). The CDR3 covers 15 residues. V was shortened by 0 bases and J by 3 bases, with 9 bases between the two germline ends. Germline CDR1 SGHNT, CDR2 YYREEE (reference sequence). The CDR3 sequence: CASSLVRDHTGELFF. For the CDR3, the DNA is TGTGCCAGCAGCTTGGTTCGGGACCACACCGGGGAGCTGTTTTTT.

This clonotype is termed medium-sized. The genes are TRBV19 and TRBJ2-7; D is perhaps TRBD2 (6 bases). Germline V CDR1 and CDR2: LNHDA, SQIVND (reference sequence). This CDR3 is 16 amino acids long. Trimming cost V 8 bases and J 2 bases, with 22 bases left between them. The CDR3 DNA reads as TGTGCCAGTCACAGGCGGGGCGCAGGCGGCACCTACGAGCAGTACTTC. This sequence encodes CASHRRGAGGTYEQYF. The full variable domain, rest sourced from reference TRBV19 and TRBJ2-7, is DGGITQSPKYLFRKEGQNVTLSCEQNLNHDAMYWYRQDPGQGLRLIYYSQIVNDFQKGDIAEGYSVSREKKESFPLTVTSAQKNPTAFYLCASHRRGAGGTYEQYFGPGTRLTVT.

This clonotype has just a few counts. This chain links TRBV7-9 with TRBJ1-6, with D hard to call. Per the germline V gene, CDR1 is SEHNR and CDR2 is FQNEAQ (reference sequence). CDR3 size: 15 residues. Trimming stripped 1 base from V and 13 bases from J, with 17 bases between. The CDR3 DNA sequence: TGTGCCAGCAGCTTAGGTTCGCAGGCCCTCATCCCCCTCCACTTT. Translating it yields CASSLGSQALIPLHF.

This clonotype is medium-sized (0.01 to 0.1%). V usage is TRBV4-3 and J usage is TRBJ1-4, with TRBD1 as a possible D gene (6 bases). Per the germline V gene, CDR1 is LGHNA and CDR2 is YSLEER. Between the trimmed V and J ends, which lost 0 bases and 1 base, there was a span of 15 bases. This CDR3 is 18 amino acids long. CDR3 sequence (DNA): TGCGCCAGCAGCCAAGAGGAGGGGGGAGGTGGAACTAATGAAAAACTGTTTTTT. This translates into CASSQEEGGGGTNEKLFF.

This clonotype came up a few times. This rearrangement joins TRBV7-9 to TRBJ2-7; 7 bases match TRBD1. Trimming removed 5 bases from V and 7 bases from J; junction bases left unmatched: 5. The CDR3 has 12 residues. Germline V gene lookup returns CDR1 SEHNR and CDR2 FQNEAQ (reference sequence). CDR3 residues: CASSPTGFEQYF. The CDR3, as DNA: TGTGCCAGCAGCCCGACAGGGTTTGAGCAGTACTTC.

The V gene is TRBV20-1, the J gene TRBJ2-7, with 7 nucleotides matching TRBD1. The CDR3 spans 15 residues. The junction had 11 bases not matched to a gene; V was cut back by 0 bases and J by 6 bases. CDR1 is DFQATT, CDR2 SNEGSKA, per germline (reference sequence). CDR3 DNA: TGCAGTGCTAGAGATCAACAGGGGCCCGCGGGCGAGCAGTACTTC. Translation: CSARDQQGPAGEQYF.

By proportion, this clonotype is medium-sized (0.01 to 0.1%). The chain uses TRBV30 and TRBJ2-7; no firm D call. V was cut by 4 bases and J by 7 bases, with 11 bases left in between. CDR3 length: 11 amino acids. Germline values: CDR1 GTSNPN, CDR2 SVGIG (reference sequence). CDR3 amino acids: CAWMRSWEQYV. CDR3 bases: TGTGCCTGGATGAGGTCATGGGAGCAGTACGTC.

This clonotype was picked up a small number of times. The CDR3 bases are TGCGCCAGCAGCTTACTCACCGAGAACACTGAAGCTTTCTTT. It specifies CASSLLTENTEAFF. This chain joins TRBV5-1 and TRBJ1-1; D remains unclear. Germline V gene sequence: CDR1 SGHRS, CDR2 YFSETQ. Trimming shortened V by 2 bases and J by 1 base, and 9 bases separated the two germline ends. This CDR3 has 14 amino acids.

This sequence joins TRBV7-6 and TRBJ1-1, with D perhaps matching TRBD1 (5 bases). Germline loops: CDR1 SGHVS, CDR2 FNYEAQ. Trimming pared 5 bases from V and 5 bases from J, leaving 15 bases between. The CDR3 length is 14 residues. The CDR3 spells CASSHGGGVTEAFF. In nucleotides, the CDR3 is TGTGCCAGCAGCCATGGGGGAGGGGTTACTGAAGCTTTCTTT. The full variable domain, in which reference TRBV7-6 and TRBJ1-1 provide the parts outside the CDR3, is GAGVSQSPRYKVTKRGQDVALRCDPISGHVSLYWYRQALGQGPEFLTYFNYEAQQDKSGLPNDRFSAERPEGSISTLTIQRTEQRDSAMYRCASSHGGGVTEAFFGQGTRLTVV.

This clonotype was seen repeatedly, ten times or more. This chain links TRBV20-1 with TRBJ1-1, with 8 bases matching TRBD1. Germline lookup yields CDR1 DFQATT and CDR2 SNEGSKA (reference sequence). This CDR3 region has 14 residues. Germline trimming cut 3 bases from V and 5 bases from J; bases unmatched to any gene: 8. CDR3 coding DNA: TGCAGTGCTAGCCCTGGACAGGGAAGGACTGAAGCTTTCTTT. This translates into CSASPGQGRTEAFF.

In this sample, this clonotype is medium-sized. Here the CDR3 DNA reads TGTGCCAGCAGCTTGGGACTAGATCGGTATTTT. This codes for CASSLGLDRYF. The rearrangement links TRBV7-9 to TRBJ2-3, with 8 bases aligning to TRBD2. The CDR3 covers 11 residues. CDR1 is SEHNR and CDR2 is FQNEAQ in the germline V gene (reference sequence). V was pared by 3 bases and J by 14 bases, with 4 bases of the junction left unmatched.

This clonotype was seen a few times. CDR3 nucleotides: TGTGCCAGCAGCTTAGCGTGGGACACTGAAGCTTTCTTT. It yields the protein CASSLAWDTEAFF. The gene calls are TRBV7-9 and TRBJ1-1; D uncertain. The V end was cut by 0 bases, the J end by 3 bases, with 5 bases between. Germline V gene sequence: CDR1 SEHNR, CDR2 FQNEAQ (reference sequence). This CDR3 has 13 amino acids.